This T cell receptor (beta chain) comes out of a study of blood T cell repertoires in COVID-19. Turning to the study itself: Samples of COVID-19 (acute and convalescent) were obtained from the United States, Italy and Spain. PBMCs, B-cell-depleted T cells, or T cells were the source of the cDNA or gDNA that made up the material.

There are 12 residues in the CDR3. Germline V gene lookup returns CDR1 GTSNPN and CDR2 SVGIG (reference sequence). The V end was cut by 0 bases, the J end by 7 bases, with 9 bases between. Original processing methods: Estimation of nucleated cell counts relied on the amplification of reference gene primers. Sequenced by immunoSEQ multiplex PCR; TCRdb stores in-frame clones only, minus some. V and J calls plus clone size are reproduced from that table; the DNA served to infer D and trimming. The top ten hold roughly 3.7% of the sample, which has around 70,000 clones, roughly 84% seen once. Sequences were obtained from peripheral blood. The chain combines TRBV30 with TRBJ1-2; D is perhaps TRBD1 (5 bases). The sequence came from a man aged 50 to 59 with acute or convalescent COVID-19. In DNA, the CDR3 is TGTGCCTGGAGTGTCCCAGGGTTTGGCTACACCTTC. This sequence encodes CAWSVPGFGYTF.